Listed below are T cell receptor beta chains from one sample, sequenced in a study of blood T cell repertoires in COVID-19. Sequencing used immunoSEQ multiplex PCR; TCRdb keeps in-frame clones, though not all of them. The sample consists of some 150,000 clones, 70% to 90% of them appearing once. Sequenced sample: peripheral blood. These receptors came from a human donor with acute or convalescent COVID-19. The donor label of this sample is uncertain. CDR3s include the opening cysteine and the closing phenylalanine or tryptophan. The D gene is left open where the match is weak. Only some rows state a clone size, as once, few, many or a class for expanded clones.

cdr3_aa: CASSKLGGVGNTIYF
cdr3_nt: TGTGCCAGCAGCAAGCTCGGGGGGGTTGGAAACACCATATATTTT
d_call: -
j_call: TRBJ1-3
clone_size: once
v_call: TRBV7-9

cdr3_aa: CANKPRDYTNEQFF
cdr3_nt: TGTGCCAACAAACCCCGGGACTACACCAATGAGCAGTTCTTC
d_call: TRBD2
j_call: TRBJ2-1
clone_size: -
v_call: TRBV2

cdr3_aa: CTSREAGELFF
cdr3_nt: TGTACCAGTAGGGAGGCCGGGGAGCTGTTTTTT
d_call: -
j_call: TRBJ2-2
clone_size: -
v_call: TRBV19

cdr3_aa: CASSRDLSYNEQFF
cdr3_nt: TGCGCCAGCAGCCGGGACTTGAGCTACAATGAGCAGTTCTTC
d_call: -
j_call: TRBJ2-1
clone_size: -
v_call: TRBV4-1

cdr3_aa: CASSPKGLVGNEQFF
cdr3_nt: TGTGCCAGCAGCCCTAAAGGACTAGTCGGTAATGAGCAGTTCTTC
d_call: TRBD2
j_call: TRBJ2-1
clone_size: -
v_call: TRBV7-9

cdr3_aa: CASSPRTSHGELFF
cdr3_nt: TGTGCCAGCAGCCCCCGGACTAGCCACGGGGAGCTGTTTTTT
d_call: TRBD2
j_call: TRBJ2-2
clone_size: few
v_call: TRBV5-4

cdr3_aa: CASIRQGNGYTF
cdr3_nt: TGTGCCAGCATCCGGCAGGGGAATGGCTACACCTTC
d_call: -
j_call: TRBJ1-2
clone_size: few
v_call: TRBV2

cdr3_aa: CASSIRDLNTEAFF
cdr3_nt: TGTGCCAGCAGCATCAGGGATTTGAACACTGAAGCTTTCTTT
d_call: -
j_call: TRBJ1-1
clone_size: -
v_call: TRBV7-6

cdr3_aa: CASSLDRAAKNIQYF
cdr3_nt: TGCGCCAGCAGCTTGGACAGGGCCGCCAAAAACATTCAGTACTTC
d_call: -
j_call: TRBJ2-4
clone_size: once
v_call: TRBV5-1

cdr3_aa: CASSLSRDNEQFF
cdr3_nt: TGTGCCAGCAGCTTGAGCAGGGACAATGAGCAGTTCTTC
d_call: -
j_call: TRBJ2-1
clone_size: -
v_call: TRBV7-3

cdr3_aa: CASTTGPTYGYTF
cdr3_nt: TGTGCCAGCACGACAGGGCCTACCTATGGCTACACCTTC
d_call: TRBD1
j_call: TRBJ1-2
clone_size: -
v_call: TRBV12-3/TRBV12-4

cdr3_aa: CASSGLYGGVSTDTQYF
cdr3_nt: TGTGCCAGCAGTGGCCTCTATGGGGGGGTCAGCACAGATACGCAGTATTTT
d_call: TRBD2
j_call: TRBJ2-3
clone_size: -
v_call: TRBV25-1

cdr3_aa: CASRETGGTGNTIYF
cdr3_nt: TGTGCCAGTAGAGAAACAGGGGGAACTGGAAACACCATATATTTT
d_call: TRBD1
j_call: TRBJ1-3
clone_size: -
v_call: TRBV19

cdr3_aa: CASSIQGSDGYTF
cdr3_nt: TGTGCCAGCAGTATACAGGGGAGTGATGGCTACACCTTC
d_call: TRBD1
j_call: TRBJ1-2
clone_size: once
v_call: TRBV6-5

cdr3_aa: CASSFSWLAQPQHF
cdr3_nt: TGTGCCAGCAGTTTTAGTTGGTTAGCTCAGCCCCAGCATTTT
d_call: -
j_call: TRBJ1-5
clone_size: -
v_call: TRBV27

cdr3_aa: CASFTWEAGVYGYTF
cdr3_nt: TGTGCCAGCTTTACTTGGGAGGCGGGAGTCTATGGCTACACCTTC
d_call: -
j_call: TRBJ1-2
clone_size: -
v_call: TRBV7-9

cdr3_aa: CASSQAGPTDTQYF
cdr3_nt: TGTGCCAGCAGCCAAGCAGGGCCGACAGATACGCAGTATTTT
d_call: -
j_call: TRBJ2-3
clone_size: once
v_call: TRBV3-1/TRBV3-2

cdr3_aa: CASSFGEGNSPLHF
cdr3_nt: TGTGCCAGCAGCTTCGGGGAAGGGAATTCACCCCTCCACTTT
d_call: -
j_call: TRBJ1-6
clone_size: few
v_call: TRBV5-8

cdr3_aa: CASSQTGGTEAFF
cdr3_nt: TGTGCCAGCAGCCAGACAGGGGGCACTGAAGCTTTCTTT
d_call: TRBD1
j_call: TRBJ1-1
clone_size: -
v_call: TRBV5-6

cdr3_aa: CASSYKSSRSNQPQHF
cdr3_nt: TGTGCCAGCAGTTACAAGAGTAGTCGGAGCAATCAGCCCCAGCATTTT
d_call: -
j_call: TRBJ1-5
clone_size: -
v_call: TRBV6-6

cdr3_aa: CASSLTGMGEQYF
cdr3_nt: TGTGCCAGCAGCTTAACAGGGATGGGCGAGCAGTACTTC
d_call: -
j_call: TRBJ2-7
clone_size: once
v_call: TRBV7-2

cdr3_aa: CASSARDSPSTNEKLFF
cdr3_nt: TGTGCCAGTAGTGCCCGGGACAGCCCTTCAACTAATGAAAAACTGTTTTTT
d_call: TRBD1
j_call: TRBJ1-4
clone_size: -
v_call: TRBV19

cdr3_aa: CASSQEPPEGPKNIQYF
cdr3_nt: TGCGCCAGCAGCCAAGAACCCCCGGAGGGACCCAAAAACATTCAGTACTTC
d_call: -
j_call: TRBJ2-4
clone_size: -
v_call: TRBV4-1

cdr3_aa: CASSYLKLTGHTEAFF
cdr3_nt: TGCGCCAGCAGCTACCTTAAGTTGACAGGGCACACTGAAGCTTTCTTT
d_call: TRBD1
j_call: TRBJ1-1
clone_size: -
v_call: TRBV4-1

cdr3_aa: CASEGASDYGYTF
cdr3_nt: TGTGCCAGCGAGGGGGCCTCTGACTATGGCTACACCTTC
d_call: TRBD1
j_call: TRBJ1-2
clone_size: -
v_call: TRBV5-6

cdr3_aa: CASSELLYGYTF
cdr3_nt: TGTGCCAGCAGTGAATTGTTATATGGCTACACCTTC
d_call: -
j_call: TRBJ1-2
clone_size: -
v_call: TRBV6-1

cdr3_aa: CASSTQGQGYGYTF
cdr3_nt: TGTGCCAGCAGCACCCAAGGACAGGGGTATGGCTACACCTTC
d_call: TRBD1
j_call: TRBJ1-2
clone_size: few
v_call: TRBV5-4

cdr3_aa: CASLKPTGASSGNTIYF
cdr3_nt: TGTGCCAGCCTAAAGCCTACAGGGGCTAGCTCTGGAAACACCATATATTTT
d_call: TRBD1
j_call: TRBJ1-3
clone_size: -
v_call: TRBV28

cdr3_aa: CASSHGLAPTETQYF
cdr3_nt: TGTGCCAGCAGCCATGGACTAGCTCCCACAGAGACCCAGTACTTC
d_call: TRBD2
j_call: TRBJ2-5
clone_size: -
v_call: TRBV28

cdr3_aa: CASSVALQGTGNTIYF
cdr3_nt: TGTGCCAGCAGCGTGGCGCTACAGGGCACTGGAAACACCATATATTTT
d_call: -
j_call: TRBJ1-3
clone_size: -
v_call: TRBV7-2

cdr3_aa: CASSPARAGGTEAFF
cdr3_nt: TGTGCCAGCAGCCCGGCCCGAGCGGGGGGGACTGAAGCTTTCTTT
d_call: -
j_call: TRBJ1-1
clone_size: once
v_call: TRBV7-8

cdr3_aa: CASSYVQSYNSPLHF
cdr3_nt: TGTGCCAGCAGTTACGTGCAGTCTTATAATTCACCCCTCCACTTT
d_call: -
j_call: TRBJ1-6
clone_size: once
v_call: TRBV6-5

cdr3_aa: CASSLATGRGQPQHF
cdr3_nt: TGTGCCAGCAGCTTAGCGACAGGGAGAGGTCAGCCCCAGCATTTT
d_call: TRBD1
j_call: TRBJ1-5
clone_size: -
v_call: TRBV7-2

cdr3_aa: CASSFWAGYDRGYTF
cdr3_nt: TGTGCCAGCAGTTTTTGGGCGGGCTACGATAGGGGCTACACCTTC
d_call: -
j_call: TRBJ1-2
clone_size: few
v_call: TRBV28

cdr3_aa: CASTRTAGNTIYF
cdr3_nt: TGTGCCAGCACCCGGACAGCTGGAAACACCATATATTTT
d_call: -
j_call: TRBJ1-3
clone_size: -
v_call: TRBV6-5

cdr3_aa: CASSLGQGAADTQYF
cdr3_nt: TGCGCCAGCAGCTTAGGACAGGGGGCTGCAGATACGCAGTATTTT
d_call: TRBD1
j_call: TRBJ2-3
clone_size: -
v_call: TRBV5-1

cdr3_aa: CASSPRTEDEQFF
cdr3_nt: TGTGCCAGCTCACCACGGACAGAGGATGAGCAGTTCTTC
d_call: -
j_call: TRBJ2-1
clone_size: -
v_call: TRBV18

cdr3_aa: CASSLAGGQSYNSPLHF
cdr3_nt: TGCGCCAGCAGCTTGGCAGGGGGTCAGTCCTATAATTCACCCCTCCACTTT
d_call: TRBD1
j_call: TRBJ1-6
clone_size: -
v_call: TRBV5-1

cdr3_aa: CAWSVGRTSGAILDEQFF
cdr3_nt: TGTGCCTGGAGTGTAGGGCGGACTAGCGGGGCTATATTGGATGAGCAGTTCTTC
d_call: TRBD2
j_call: TRBJ2-1
clone_size: -
v_call: TRBV30

cdr3_aa: CASSLALGTGSGYTF
cdr3_nt: TGCGCCAGCAGCTTGGCCCTCGGGACAGGGTCCGGCTACACCTTC
d_call: TRBD1
j_call: TRBJ1-2
clone_size: -
v_call: TRBV5-1

cdr3_aa: CASSQGETSPGNTIYF
cdr3_nt: TGTGCCAGCAGCCAGGGAGAGACCTCTCCTGGAAACACCATATATTTT
d_call: -
j_call: TRBJ1-3
clone_size: -
v_call: TRBV4-2

cdr3_aa: CASSPPGLGASNQPQHF
cdr3_nt: TGTGCCAGCTCACCACCCGGACTGGGCGCGAGCAATCAGCCCCAGCATTTT
d_call: -
j_call: TRBJ1-5
clone_size: once
v_call: TRBV18

cdr3_aa: CASSAGQGRNTIYF
cdr3_nt: TGTGCCAGCAGTGCGGGACAGGGGAGGAACACCATATATTTT
d_call: TRBD1
j_call: TRBJ1-3
clone_size: -
v_call: TRBV2

cdr3_aa: CATSDGRSSGNTIYF
cdr3_nt: TGTGCCACCAGTGATGGCCGATCCTCTGGAAACACCATATATTTT
d_call: -
j_call: TRBJ1-3
clone_size: -
v_call: TRBV24-1

cdr3_aa: CASMSFGNTIYF
cdr3_nt: TGTGCCAGTATGTCTTTCGGAAACACCATATATTTT
d_call: -
j_call: TRBJ1-3
clone_size: -
v_call: TRBV19